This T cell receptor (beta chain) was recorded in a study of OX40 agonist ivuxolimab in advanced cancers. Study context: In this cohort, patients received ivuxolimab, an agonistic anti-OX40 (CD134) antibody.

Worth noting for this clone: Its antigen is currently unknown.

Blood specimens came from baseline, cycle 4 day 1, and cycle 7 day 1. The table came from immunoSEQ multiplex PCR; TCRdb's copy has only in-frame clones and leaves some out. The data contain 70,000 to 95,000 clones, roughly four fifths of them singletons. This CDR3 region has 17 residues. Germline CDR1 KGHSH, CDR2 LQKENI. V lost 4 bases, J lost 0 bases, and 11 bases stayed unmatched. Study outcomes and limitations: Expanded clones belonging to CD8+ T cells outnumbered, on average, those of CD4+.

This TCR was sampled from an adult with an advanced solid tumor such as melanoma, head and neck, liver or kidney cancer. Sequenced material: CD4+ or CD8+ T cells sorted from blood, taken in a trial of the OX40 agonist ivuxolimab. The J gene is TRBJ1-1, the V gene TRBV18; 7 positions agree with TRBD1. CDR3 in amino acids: CASSRGQSVLLNTEAFF. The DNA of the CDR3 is TGTGCCAGCTCACGGGGACAGAGCGTTCTCTTGAACACTGAAGCTTTCTTT.